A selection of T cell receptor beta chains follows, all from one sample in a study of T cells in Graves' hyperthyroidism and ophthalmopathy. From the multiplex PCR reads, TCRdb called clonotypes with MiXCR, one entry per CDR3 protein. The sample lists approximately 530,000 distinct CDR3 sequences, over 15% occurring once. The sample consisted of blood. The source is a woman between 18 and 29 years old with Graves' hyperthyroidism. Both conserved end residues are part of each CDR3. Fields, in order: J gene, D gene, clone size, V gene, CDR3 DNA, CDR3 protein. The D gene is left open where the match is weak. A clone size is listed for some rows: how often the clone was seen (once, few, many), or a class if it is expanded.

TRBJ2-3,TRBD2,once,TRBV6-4,TGTGCCAGCAGTGACTCGGCCCTAGCGGGGGGCATCACAGATACGCAGTATTTT,CASSDSALAGGITDTQYF
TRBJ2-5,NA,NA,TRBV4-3,TGCGCCAGCAGCCAAGATAGCAGTGGCTTGGGGACCCAGTACTTC,CASSQDSSGLGTQYF
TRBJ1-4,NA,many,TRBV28,TGTGCCAGCAGTTTAGTCCTCGGACGTGCAACTAATGAAAAACTGTTTTTT,CASSLVLGRATNEKLFF
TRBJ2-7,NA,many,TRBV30,TGTGCCTGGGCAGGGATACACGAGCAGTACTTC,CAWAGIHEQYF
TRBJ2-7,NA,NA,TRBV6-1,TGTGCCAGCAGTCCCGCAAGCTCCTACGAGCAGTACTTC,CASSPASSYEQYF
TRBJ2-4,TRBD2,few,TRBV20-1,TGCAGTGCTGGGCCCTTTTTAGCGGGGGTAGCCAAAAACATTCAGTACTTC,CSAGPFLAGVAKNIQYF
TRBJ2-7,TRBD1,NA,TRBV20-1,TGCAGTGCTAACCGGGACAGGAACGACGAGCAGTACTTC,CSANRDRNDEQYF
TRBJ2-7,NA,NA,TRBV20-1,TGCAGTGCTAGAGGAGTAGCGGATACCTACGAGCAGTACTTC,CSARGVADTYEQYF
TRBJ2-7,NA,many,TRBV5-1,TGCGCCAGCAGCTTGGGACGTTCCCAAGGCGAGCAGTACTTC,CASSLGRSQGEQYF
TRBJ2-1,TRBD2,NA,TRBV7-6,TGTGCCAGCAGCTTAGTGGCTAGCGGGAGCGTCTACAATGAGCAGTTCTTC,CASSLVASGSVYNEQFF
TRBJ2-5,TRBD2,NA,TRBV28,TGTGCCAGCAGTTTATTACGGACTAGCGGGAGAGGGGAGACCCAGTACTTC,CASSLLRTSGRGETQYF
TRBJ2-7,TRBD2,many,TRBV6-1,TGTGCCAGCAGTGGGCCAATAGCGGGAGGCTCAACCGGTCCCTTCTACGAGCAGTACTTC,CASSGPIAGGSTGPFYEQYF
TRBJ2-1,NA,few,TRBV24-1,TGTGCCACCAGTGACCGGGCCCTGAGCTCCTACAATGAGCAGTTCTTC,CATSDRALSSYNEQFF
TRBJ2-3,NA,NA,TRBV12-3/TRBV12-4,TGTGCCAGCAGCCCATGGTCCCTAGATAGCACAGATACGCAGTATTTT,CASSPWSLDSTDTQYF
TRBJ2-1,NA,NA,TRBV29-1,TGCAGCGGATCACAGGGGGGGATACACAATGAGCAGTTCTTC,CSGSQGGIHNEQFF
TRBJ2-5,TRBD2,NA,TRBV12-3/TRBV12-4,TGTGCCAGCAGTTCTCTACGACCGGGACAGACCTCTTTCCTAGCGGGGGGCGACCAAGAGACCCAGTACTTC,CASSSLRPGQTSFLAGGDQETQYF
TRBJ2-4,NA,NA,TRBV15,TGTGCCACCAGCAGAGAAGGACAGCTCAAAAACATTCAGTACTTC,CATSREGQLKNIQYF
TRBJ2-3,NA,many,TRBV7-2,TGTGCCAGCAGCTTAATAGCATCAGATACGCAGTATTTT,CASSLIASDTQYF
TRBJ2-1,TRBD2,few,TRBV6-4,TGTGCCAGCAGTGATGATAGCGGGAGGGCCAACAATGAGCAGTTCTTC,CASSDDSGRANNEQFF
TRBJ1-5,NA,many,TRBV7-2,TGTGCCAGCAGCCCCCGGGGCAGGAAGAGCAATCAGCCCCAGCATTTT,CASSPRGRKSNQPQHF
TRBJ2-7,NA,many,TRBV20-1,TGCAGTGCTAGCGGCCAGTTGACCTACGAGCAGTACTTC,CSASGQLTYEQYF
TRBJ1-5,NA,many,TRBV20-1,TGCAGTGCTAGAGCGCAGTATAGCAATCAGCCCCAGCATTTT,CSARAQYSNQPQHF
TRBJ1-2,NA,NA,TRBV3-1,TGTGCCAGCACATTGACCCGGAGAGGCCACGTGGACGGCTACACCTTC,CASTLTRRGHVDGYTF
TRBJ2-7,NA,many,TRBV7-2,TGTGCCAGCAGCTTATCGTCGGGACCGACCTCCTACGAGCAGTACTTC,CASSLSSGPTSYEQYF
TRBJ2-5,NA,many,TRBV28,TGTGCCAGCGTACCTTGGGGCCAAGAGACCCAGTACTTC,CASVPWGQETQYF
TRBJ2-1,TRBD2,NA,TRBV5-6,TGTGCCAGCAGCCGGGACTATGAGGAGCAGTTCTTC,CASSRDYEEQFF
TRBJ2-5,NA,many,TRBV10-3,TGTGCCATCAGTGAGAGCCGAGCGGGAGAGACCCAGTACTTC,CAISESRAGETQYF
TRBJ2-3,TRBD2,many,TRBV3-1,TGTGCCAGCAGCGGATTTGGGGAGGGTACGCAGTATTTT,CASSGFGEGTQYF
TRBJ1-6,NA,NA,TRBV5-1,TGCGCCAGCAGCTGGTCGTTTCCATCGACAGCAAATAATTCACCCCTCCACTTT,CASSWSFPSTANNSPLHF
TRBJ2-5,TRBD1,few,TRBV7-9,TGTGCCAGTCTTCTTGCCGGGACAGGGGTGGAGACCCAGTACTTC,CASLLAGTGVETQYF
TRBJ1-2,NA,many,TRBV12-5,TGTGCTAGTGGTTTGGTCCTCCCGGACGTCGTCCCGGATGGCTACACCTTC,CASGLVLPDVVPDGYTF
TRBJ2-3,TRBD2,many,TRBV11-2,TGTGCCAGCAGCCTGTGGCCCCGAGCGGGAGGTGCGACAGATACGCAGTATTTT,CASSLWPRAGGATDTQYF
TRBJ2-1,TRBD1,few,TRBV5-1,TGCGCCAGCAGCCGTGCTAGGGACAGCTACAATGAGCAGTTCTTC,CASSRARDSYNEQFF
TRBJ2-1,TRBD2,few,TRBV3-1,TGTGCCAGCAGCCACCCCGGACTAGCGGTTGCCTACAATGAGCAGTTCTTC,CASSHPGLAVAYNEQFF
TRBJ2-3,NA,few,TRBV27,TGTGCCATCGGGAAGGATACGCAGTATTTT,CAIGKDTQYF
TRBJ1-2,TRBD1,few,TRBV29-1,TGCAGCGTCCTCCGGGACAGGGGTGGCTATGGCTACACCTTC,CSVLRDRGGYGYTF
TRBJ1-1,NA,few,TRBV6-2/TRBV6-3,TGTGCCAGCAGTTACGGGGGGGTAAGGGACACTGAAGCTTTCTTT,CASSYGGVRDTEAFF
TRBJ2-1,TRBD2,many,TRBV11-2,TGTGCCAGCAGCTCGAAACTAGCGGGAGGCTCCGATGAGCAGTTCTTC,CASSSKLAGGSDEQFF
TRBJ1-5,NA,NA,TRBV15,TGTGCCACCAGCAGACGACGGGCAGGGCTTGATAGCAATCAGCCCCAGCATTTT,CATSRRRAGLDSNQPQHF
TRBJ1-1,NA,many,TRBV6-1,TGTGCCAGCAGACAAGACCTGAACACTGAAGCTTTCTTT,CASRQDLNTEAFF
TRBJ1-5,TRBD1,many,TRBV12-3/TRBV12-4,TGTGCCAGCAGGGGAGACAGGGGGCGCCAGCCCCAGCATTTT,CASRGDRGRQPQHF